These T cell receptor beta chains were read from a single sample in a study of T cell repertoires in cytomegalovirus infection. The antigens for these receptors are not known. In TCRdb, the reads were re-called with MiXCR into one record per CDR3 protein. Of 550,000 to 700,000 distinct CDR3 sequences detected, just under 40% appear once; the ten largest clones hold about 48%. Here the sequenced sample was cultured PBMCs, taken from culture after CMV antigen stimulation. Source of these receptors: a human donor in good health (CMV status not recorded). Some clones in this sample may be carry-over from other donors' samples. CDR3s include the opening cysteine and the closing phenylalanine or tryptophan. Fields, in order: D gene, J gene, clone size, V gene, CDR3 protein, CDR3 DNA. The D gene is left open where the match is weak. Size is omitted from some rows. Given values are once, few, many or a class for expanded clones.

d_call: .
j_call: TRBJ1-1
clone_size: few
v_call: TRBV6-2/TRBV6-3
cdr3_aa: CASSPLGAQNTEAFF
cdr3_nt: TGTGCCAGCAGTCCGCTGGGGGCCCAAAACACTGAAGCTTTCTTT

d_call: TRBD1
j_call: TRBJ1-2
clone_size: once
v_call: TRBV6-2/TRBV6-3
cdr3_aa: CASSYGRGTRTGGYGYTF
cdr3_nt: TGTGCCAGCAGTTACGGTCGCGGAACAAGGACAGGGGGCTATGGCTACACCTTC

d_call: .
j_call: TRBJ2-4
clone_size: few
v_call: TRBV3-1
cdr3_aa: CASSPRAGEGNIQYF
cdr3_nt: TGTGCCAGCAGCCCCAGGGCAGGGGAAGGAAACATTCAGTACTTC

d_call: .
j_call: TRBJ1-1
clone_size: few
v_call: TRBV19
cdr3_aa: CASSPSQNTEAFF
cdr3_nt: TGTGCCAGTAGCCCTTCACAGAACACTGAAGCTTTCTTT

d_call: .
j_call: TRBJ2-7
clone_size: .
v_call: TRBV7-2
cdr3_aa: CASSLGASESSYEQYF
cdr3_nt: TGTGCCAGCAGCTTAGGGGCTAGCGAGAGCTCCTACGAGCAGTACTTC

d_call: .
j_call: TRBJ1-1
clone_size: few
v_call: TRBV7-2
cdr3_aa: CASRVTQGTEAFF
cdr3_nt: TGTGCCAGCAGGGTTACCCAGGGAACTGAAGCTTTCTTT

d_call: .
j_call: TRBJ2-5
clone_size: many
v_call: TRBV7-2
cdr3_aa: CASSYKREETQYF
cdr3_nt: TGTGCCAGCAGCTATAAACGGGAAGAGACCCAGTACTTC

d_call: .
j_call: TRBJ1-1
clone_size: few
v_call: TRBV7-2
cdr3_aa: CASLAEGGTEAFF
cdr3_nt: TGTGCCAGCCTGGCGGAGGGGGGCACTGAAGCTTTCTTT

d_call: TRBD2
j_call: TRBJ2-1
clone_size: few
v_call: TRBV7-2
cdr3_aa: CASSLAPSGDKFF
cdr3_nt: TGTGCCAGCAGCTTAGCGCCTAGCGGGGATAAGTTCTTC

d_call: TRBD2
j_call: TRBJ2-7
clone_size: .
v_call: TRBV20-1
cdr3_aa: CSARDRGTSGDEQYF
cdr3_nt: TGCAGTGCTAGAGATCGAGGGACTAGCGGGGACGAGCAGTACTTC

d_call: .
j_call: TRBJ1-3
clone_size: .
v_call: TRBV9
cdr3_aa: CASSTLPDSGNTIYF
cdr3_nt: TGTGCCAGCAGCACCTTACCAGACTCTGGAAACACCATATATTTT

d_call: .
j_call: TRBJ2-2
clone_size: .
v_call: TRBV6-6
cdr3_aa: CASRTRRVKTGELFF
cdr3_nt: TGTGCCAGCAGGACCAGACGGGTAAAAACCGGGGAGCTGTTTTTT

d_call: .
j_call: TRBJ2-4
clone_size: .
v_call: TRBV12-3/TRBV12-4
cdr3_aa: CASSSTQGNIQYF
cdr3_nt: TGTGCCAGCAGTTCCACACAGGGCAACATTCAGTACTTC

d_call: TRBD1
j_call: TRBJ2-4
clone_size: .
v_call: TRBV20-1
cdr3_aa: CSAYRGMGFAKNIQYF
cdr3_nt: TGCAGTGCTTACAGGGGCATGGGGTTTGCCAAAAACATTCAGTACTTC

d_call: TRBD2
j_call: TRBJ2-4
clone_size: .
v_call: TRBV19
cdr3_aa: CASSISGGVTKNIQYF
cdr3_nt: TGTGCCAGTAGTATATCGGGAGGGGTGACCAAAAACATTCAGTACTTC

d_call: .
j_call: TRBJ2-1
clone_size: few
v_call: TRBV7-6
cdr3_aa: CAYLGASTYNEQFF
cdr3_nt: TGTGCCTATCTGGGGGCGTCCACCTACAATGAGCAGTTCTTC

d_call: TRBD2
j_call: TRBJ2-3
clone_size: .
v_call: TRBV4-2
cdr3_aa: CASSQEFRGGAADTQYF
cdr3_nt: TGTGCCAGCAGCCAAGAATTTCGCGGGGGGGCCGCAGATACGCAGTATTTT

d_call: .
j_call: TRBJ2-7
clone_size: .
v_call: TRBV6-2/TRBV6-3
cdr3_aa: CASRQQRIIYEQYF
cdr3_nt: TGTGCCAGCAGGCAACAGAGAATAATCTACGAGCAGTACTTC

d_call: .
j_call: TRBJ2-7
clone_size: .
v_call: TRBV7-6
cdr3_aa: CASSRTGTGYEQYF
cdr3_nt: TGTGCCAGCAGCCGTACTGGTACGGGCTACGAGCAGTACTTC

d_call: .
j_call: TRBJ2-3
clone_size: many
v_call: TRBV7-2
cdr3_aa: CASSLRRGPTDTQYF
cdr3_nt: TGTGCCAGCAGCTTAAGGCGGGGGCCCACAGATACGCAGTATTTT

d_call: .
j_call: TRBJ1-5
clone_size: .
v_call: TRBV6-5
cdr3_aa: CASSYGTSRPQHF
cdr3_nt: TGTGCCAGCAGTTACGGGACGAGTAGGCCCCAGCATTTT

d_call: TRBD1
j_call: TRBJ2-7
clone_size: .
v_call: TRBV7-9
cdr3_aa: CASSSTGQGFHEQYF
cdr3_nt: TGTGCCAGCAGCTCTACTGGACAGGGCTTCCACGAGCAGTACTTC

d_call: .
j_call: TRBJ1-1
clone_size: few
v_call: TRBV6-5
cdr3_aa: CASSYSRRMNTEAFF
cdr3_nt: TGTGCCAGCAGTTACTCGAGACGGATGAACACTGAAGCTTTCTTT

d_call: TRBD2
j_call: TRBJ2-5
clone_size: .
v_call: TRBV7-6
cdr3_aa: CASSLYQTSGQETQYF
cdr3_nt: TGTGCCAGCAGTCTTTATCAGACTAGCGGCCAAGAGACCCAGTACTTC

d_call: TRBD2
j_call: TRBJ2-7
clone_size: few
v_call: TRBV7-2
cdr3_aa: CASSFSGREYEQYF
cdr3_nt: TGTGCCAGCAGCTTTAGCGGGAGGGAGTACGAGCAGTACTTC

d_call: .
j_call: TRBJ2-7
clone_size: .
v_call: TRBV7-9
cdr3_aa: CASSSPAGASWDEQYF
cdr3_nt: TGTGCCAGCAGCTCTCCTGCGGGGGCCTCGTGGGACGAGCAGTACTTC

d_call: TRBD2
j_call: TRBJ2-3
clone_size: .
v_call: TRBV27
cdr3_aa: CASRRTSGGGDTQYF
cdr3_nt: TGTGCCAGCAGGCGAACTAGCGGGGGGGGCGATACGCAGTATTTT

d_call: TRBD1
j_call: TRBJ2-2
clone_size: .
v_call: TRBV2
cdr3_aa: CASSDQGEWFGELFF
cdr3_nt: TGTGCCAGCAGTGATCAGGGGGAATGGTTCGGGGAGCTGTTTTTT

d_call: TRBD2
j_call: TRBJ2-1
clone_size: .
v_call: TRBV12-3/TRBV12-4
cdr3_aa: CASSPSTSGHNEQFF
cdr3_nt: TGTGCCAGTTCCCCCTCAACTAGCGGGCACAATGAGCAGTTCTTC

d_call: .
j_call: TRBJ2-6
clone_size: .
v_call: TRBV4-3
cdr3_aa: CASSQDRGGGKTSGANVLTF
cdr3_nt: TGCGCCAGCAGCCAAGATAGGGGTGGAGGGAAAACCTCTGGGGCCAACGTCCTGACTTTC

d_call: TRBD1
j_call: TRBJ2-7
clone_size: few
v_call: TRBV6-2/TRBV6-3
cdr3_aa: CASSYTGAVKQYF
cdr3_nt: TGTGCCAGCAGTTACACAGGGGCGGTGAAGCAGTACTTC

d_call: TRBD2
j_call: TRBJ2-1
clone_size: few
v_call: TRBV3-1
cdr3_aa: CASSQGLAGFDEQFF
cdr3_nt: TGTGCCAGCAGCCAAGGACTAGCGGGCTTCGATGAGCAGTTCTTC

d_call: .
j_call: TRBJ2-7
clone_size: .
v_call: TRBV29-1
cdr3_aa: CSVARAQPYGVSYEQYF
cdr3_nt: TGCAGCGTTGCCCGGGCACAGCCTTACGGGGTATCCTACGAGCAGTACTTC

d_call: .
j_call: TRBJ1-2
clone_size: .
v_call: TRBV7-2
cdr3_aa: CASSFRGPGEVFYGYTF
cdr3_nt: TGTGCCAGCAGCTTCAGGGGTCCCGGAGAAGTCTTCTATGGCTACACCTTC

d_call: .
j_call: TRBJ1-5
clone_size: .
v_call: TRBV20-1
cdr3_aa: CSARDLGYSNQPQHF
cdr3_nt: TGCAGTGCTAGAGATTTGGGGTATAGCAATCAGCCCCAGCATTTT

d_call: .
j_call: TRBJ1-3
clone_size: .
v_call: TRBV7-2
cdr3_aa: CASSLQAAYLSGNTIYF
cdr3_nt: TGTGCCAGCAGCTTACAGGCAGCCTACCTCTCTGGAAACACCATATATTTT

d_call: TRBD1
j_call: TRBJ1-2
clone_size: .
v_call: TRBV7-2
cdr3_aa: CASSYDRGTPYGYTF
cdr3_nt: TGTGCCAGCAGCTATGACAGGGGGACGCCCTATGGCTACACCTTC

d_call: .
j_call: TRBJ1-5
clone_size: few
v_call: TRBV27
cdr3_aa: CASSIFGGGNQPQHF
cdr3_nt: TGTGCCAGCAGTATTTTCGGGGGCGGGAATCAGCCCCAGCATTTT

d_call: .
j_call: TRBJ1-2
clone_size: .
v_call: TRBV19
cdr3_aa: CASSLSGAMDGYTF
cdr3_nt: TGTGCCAGTAGTCTATCAGGGGCGATGGATGGCTACACCTTC

d_call: .
j_call: TRBJ1-1
clone_size: few
v_call: TRBV6-5
cdr3_aa: CASSSEDGLRAEAFF
cdr3_nt: TGTGCCAGCAGTTCCGAGGACGGCCTGAGGGCTGAAGCTTTCTTT

d_call: TRBD2
j_call: TRBJ2-5
clone_size: few
v_call: TRBV20-1
cdr3_aa: CSARSLAGAGETQYF
cdr3_nt: TGCAGTGCTAGAAGTCTAGCGGGAGCAGGGGAGACCCAGTACTTC

d_call: .
j_call: TRBJ1-4
clone_size: many
v_call: TRBV7-2
cdr3_aa: CASSPLDVRRVWAATNEKLFF
cdr3_nt: TGTGCCAGCAGCCCCCTCGACGTACGGCGGGTATGGGCAGCAACTAATGAAAAACTGTTTTTT

d_call: TRBD2
j_call: TRBJ2-1
clone_size: .
v_call: TRBV11-1
cdr3_aa: CASSLASGGVEQFF
cdr3_nt: TGTGCCAGCAGCTTGGCTAGCGGGGGGGTTGAGCAGTTCTTC

d_call: TRBD1
j_call: TRBJ2-3
clone_size: few
v_call: TRBV7-2
cdr3_aa: CASSSGGQGGNTQYF
cdr3_nt: TGTGCCAGCAGCTCAGGGGGACAGGGTGGGAATACGCAGTATTTT

d_call: .
j_call: TRBJ2-5
clone_size: .
v_call: TRBV5-4
cdr3_aa: CASSSGRSGETQYF
cdr3_nt: TGTGCCAGCAGCTCAGGGAGAAGCGGAGAGACCCAGTACTTC

d_call: .
j_call: TRBJ1-1
clone_size: few
v_call: TRBV15
cdr3_aa: CATSRDPRLTEAFF
cdr3_nt: TGTGCCACCAGCAGAGATCCGAGACTCACTGAAGCTTTCTTT

d_call: TRBD1
j_call: TRBJ2-7
clone_size: .
v_call: TRBV19
cdr3_aa: CASSARDSTIYEQYF
cdr3_nt: TGTGCCAGTAGTGCCCGGGACAGTACCATCTACGAGCAGTACTTC

d_call: TRBD1
j_call: TRBJ2-7
clone_size: .
v_call: TRBV7-2
cdr3_aa: CASSPPKSGGGEQYF
cdr3_nt: TGTGCCAGCAGCCCCCCAAAGTCAGGGGGCGGCGAGCAGTACTTC

d_call: .
j_call: TRBJ2-1
clone_size: few
v_call: TRBV7-6
cdr3_aa: CASSPWGESSYNEQFF
cdr3_nt: TGTGCCAGCAGCCCATGGGGGGAAAGCTCCTACAATGAGCAGTTCTTC

d_call: .
j_call: TRBJ2-1
clone_size: .
v_call: TRBV7-9
cdr3_aa: CASSLVAHTNEQFF
cdr3_nt: TGTGCCAGCAGCTTAGTGGCCCATACGAATGAGCAGTTCTTC

d_call: TRBD1
j_call: TRBJ2-7
clone_size: many
v_call: TRBV7-9
cdr3_aa: CASSLVAKPGQGLPYEQYF
cdr3_nt: TGTGCCAGCAGCTTAGTCGCGAAACCGGGACAGGGTCTACCTTACGAGCAGTACTTC

d_call: .
j_call: TRBJ2-7
clone_size: .
v_call: TRBV5-1
cdr3_aa: CASSLDPRNYEQYF
cdr3_nt: TGCGCCAGCAGCTTGGACCCTAGAAACTACGAGCAGTACTTC

d_call: .
j_call: TRBJ2-3
clone_size: .
v_call: TRBV7-4
cdr3_aa: CASSLAVGGPDTQYF
cdr3_nt: TGTGCCAGCAGCTTAGCGGTGGGAGGTCCAGATACGCAGTATTTT

d_call: TRBD1
j_call: TRBJ1-5
clone_size: few
v_call: TRBV4-1
cdr3_aa: CASSPVDRELQPQHF
cdr3_nt: TGCGCCAGCAGCCCGGTTGACAGGGAACTTCAGCCCCAGCATTTT

d_call: TRBD1
j_call: TRBJ1-1
clone_size: many
v_call: TRBV7-2
cdr3_aa: CASSMTGMDTEAFF
cdr3_nt: TGTGCCAGCAGTATGACAGGGATGGACACTGAAGCTTTCTTT

d_call: TRBD1
j_call: TRBJ2-5
clone_size: few
v_call: TRBV19
cdr3_aa: CASSIGTGLQETQYF
cdr3_nt: TGTGCCAGTAGTATAGGGACAGGCCTGCAAGAGACCCAGTACTTC

d_call: .
j_call: TRBJ1-2
clone_size: .
v_call: TRBV7-2
cdr3_aa: CASGRAFGYTF
cdr3_nt: TGTGCCAGTGGTCGAGCCTTTGGCTACACCTTC

d_call: .
j_call: TRBJ1-1
clone_size: many
v_call: TRBV7-2
cdr3_aa: CASSLSTRLNTEAFF
cdr3_nt: TGTGCCAGCAGCTTATCGACTCGCTTGAACACTGAAGCTTTCTTT

d_call: .
j_call: TRBJ2-2
clone_size: .
v_call: TRBV7-2
cdr3_aa: CASSPPGGPVTGELFF
cdr3_nt: TGTGCCAGCAGCCCCCCCGGAGGGCCCGTCACCGGGGAGCTGTTTTTT